The 19 T cell receptor beta chains below come from one sample, sequenced in a study of blood T cell repertoires in COVID-19. Sequenced by immunoSEQ multiplex PCR; TCRdb stores in-frame clones only, minus some. This repertoire shows nearly 200,000 clones, 89% found once; its top ten account for approximately 8%. Sequencing was carried out using PBMCs or T cells enriched from blood (not recorded which). These receptors came from a woman younger than 30 who had recovered from COVID-19.

The V and J genes are TRBV18 and TRBJ1-3, with D possibly matching TRBD1 (5 bases). The CDR3 loop spans 17 amino acids. Germline CDR1 KGHSH, CDR2 LQKENI. The V end lost 3 bases, the J end lost 0 bases, and 15 bases lay between the germline ends. The CDR3 DNA is TGTGCCAGCTCACCCATAACGGGGGAGCGCTCTGGAAACACCATATATTTT. Residues: CASSPITGERSGNTIYF.

The chain uses TRBV10-3 and TRBJ1-5; D may be TRBD1 (5 bases). Germline CDR1 reads ENHRY; CDR2 reads SYGVKD. V gave up 3 bases and J gave up 6 bases, with 12 bases separating them. This CDR3 comprises 14 residues. In DNA form, the CDR3 reads TGTGCCATCAGTGAAGGCAGGGAGGGTCAGCCCCAGCATTTT. This encodes CAISEGREGQPQHF.

CDR3: CARGEPRMGRLEGTNEKLFF. The DNA of the CDR3 is TGTGCCAGGGGGGAGCCCCGGATGGGGAGACTGGAGGGAACTAATGAAAAACTGTTTTTT. The V gene is TRBV21-1, the J gene TRBJ1-4. TRBV21-1 corresponds to a pseudogene. The CDR3 totals 20 residues.

The chain carries TRBV12-5 and TRBJ1-5; D is uncertain. The CDR3 is 14 amino acids. The V end lost 11 bases, the J end lost 0 bases, and 14 bases lay between the germline ends. The germline CDR1 and CDR2 sequences are LGHNT and FRNRAP. As DNA, the CDR3 is TGTGCTCGGTTAGAGAGCTATAGCAATCAGCCCCAGCATTTT. This gives the protein CARLESYSNQPQHF.

The chain combines TRBV5-1 with TRBJ1-2; no firm D call. Germline CDR1 SGHRS, CDR2 YFSETQ. The CDR3 contains 15 residues. V was shortened by 0 bases and J by 3 bases, with 12 bases between the two germline ends. The chain's CDR3 is CASSLGAGRDYGYTF. Here the CDR3 DNA reads TGCGCCAGCAGCTTGGGAGCGGGTCGAGACTATGGCTACACCTTC.

The count of this clone is one. The germline gene is not matched at one end of the junction; a read error may be the cause. The V gene is TRBV27, the J gene TRBJ2-7; perhaps TRBD1 as D (6 bases). This CDR3 has 13 amino acids. CDR1 and CDR2 from the germline V gene are MNHEY and SMNVEV (reference sequence). CDR3 nucleotides: TGTACCAGCAGTTTAGGAGGAAGGGGGGAGCAGTACTTC. Translation gives CTSSLGGRGEQYF.

This clone has only one observation. V and J are TRBV3-1 (or the pseudogene TRBV3-2) and TRBJ2-2; D is possibly TRBD2 (6 bases). The CDR3 sequence is 16 residues long. Trimming removed 1 base at V and 4 bases at J, with 13 bases between. Germline loops: CDR1 LGHDT, CDR2 YNNKEL (reference sequence). The CDR3 is CASSQGGGGPTGELFF. CDR3 nucleotides: TGTGCCAGCAGCCAAGGGGGCGGAGGGCCCACCGGGGAGCTGTTTTTT.

A note on this clone: Other DNA sequences in this sample translate to the same CDR3. The rearrangement joins TRBV3-1 (or the pseudogene TRBV3-2) to TRBJ2-1, with D possibly matching TRBD2 (7 bases). Per the germline V gene, CDR1 is LGHDT and CDR2 is YNNKEL (reference sequence). V was cut by 4 bases and J by 4 bases, with 11 bases left in between. CDR3 size: 14 residues. The CDR3 DNA reads as TGTGCCAGCAGCCTCCGGGGGGCTTACAATGAGCAGTTCTTC. It translates to CASSLRGAYNEQFF.

The chain recombines TRBV30 with TRBJ1-4, with 7 bases fitting TRBD1. V was clipped by 5 bases and J by 6 bases; unmatched bases: 6. This CDR3 spans 13 amino acids. Germline V gene data show CDR1 as GTSNPN and CDR2 as SVGIG (reference sequence). The CDR3 bases are TGTGCCTGGCGGGAACAGGGGCATGAAAAACTGTTTTTT. This codes for CAWREQGHEKLFF.

J is TRBJ1-1 and V is TRBV3-1 (or the pseudogene TRBV3-2); TRBD1 matches at 7 bases. Germline trimming cut 3 bases from V and 4 bases from J; bases unmatched to any gene: 8. The CDR3 consists of 15 residues. Looked up from germline, CDR1 is LGHDT and CDR2 is YNNKEL (reference sequence). The CDR3 loop reads CASSQARQGGTEAFF. For the CDR3, the DNA is TGTGCCAGCAGCCAGGCTCGACAGGGCGGCACTGAAGCTTTCTTT.

Details on this clone: One junction end does not reproduce the germline sequence, and a read error may be involved. The V call is TRBV11-3, the J call TRBJ2-3; a possible D gene is TRBD1 (6 bases). This CDR3 region has 15 residues. Per germline, CDR1 SGHNT and CDR2 YENEEA. The CDR3 here is CASSLEGGRPDTQYF. The CDR3 DNA follows: TGTGCCAGCAGTTTAGAAGGGGGACGACCAGATACGCAGTATTTT.

V usage is TRBV5-1 and J usage is TRBJ2-3; 9 bases match TRBD1. The CDR3 extends over 15 amino acids. Germline V CDR1 and CDR2: SGHRS, YFSETQ. V shed 2 bases, J shed 3 bases, and the junction held 4 bases outside the gene matches. In nucleotides, the CDR3 is TGCGCCAGCAGCTTCCGGGACAGGGCGACAGATACGCAGTATTTT. Its translation: CASSFRDRATDTQYF.

In its sample, this clone was seen a few times. The J gene is TRBJ2-1, the V gene TRBV10-1, with TRBD1 identical over 8 bases. This CDR3 has 16 amino acids. V was clipped by 6 bases and J by 4 bases; unmatched bases: 11. From germline, CDR1 is WNHNN and CDR2 SYGVQD (reference sequence). DNA of the CDR3: TGCGCCAGCAGCCCCGATGGACAGGGCCGATACAATGAGCAGTTCTTC. It codes for CASSPDGQGRYNEQFF.

This rearrangement joins TRBV5-5 to TRBJ1-1, with D unclear. V lost 0 bases to trimming and J lost 0 bases, with 15 bases between them. This CDR3 comprises 17 residues. Germline V lookup: CDR1 SGHKS, CDR2 YYEKEE (reference sequence). The CDR3 loop reads CASSLGIQTPMNTEAFF. The DNA of the CDR3 is TGTGCCAGCAGCTTGGGTATCCAGACACCTATGAACACTGAAGCTTTCTTT.

The J gene is TRBJ1-2, the V gene TRBV3-1 (or the pseudogene TRBV3-2), with TRBD1 matching over 7 bases. Germline lookup yields CDR1 LGHDT and CDR2 YNNKEL (reference sequence). V shed 0 bases, J shed 6 bases, and the junction held 7 bases outside the gene matches. This CDR3 is 15 amino acids long. CDR3 in amino acids: CASSQDTGETDGYTF. CDR3 nucleotide sequence: TGTGCCAGCAGCCAAGATACAGGGGAGACGGATGGCTACACCTTC.

The chain has TRBV5-4 and TRBJ2-1; TRBD2 aligns across 7 bases. The trim removed 4 bases at V and 3 bases at J, leaving 19 bases unmatched. Germline CDR1 reads SGHNT; CDR2 reads YYREEE (reference sequence). The CDR3 runs to 19 residues. In DNA form, the CDR3 reads TGTGCCAGCAGCATCTCGGGACTCCAACCCGCGGGGGTCTACAATGAGCAGTTCTTC. Protein product: CASSISGLQPAGVYNEQFF.

This clone has only one observation. The DNA of the CDR3 is TGTGCCAGCAATACAGGGATTGCGGGCTATGGCTACACCTTC. Its protein product is CASNTGIAGYGYTF. The V call is TRBV28, the J call TRBJ1-2; tentatively, D is TRBD1 (6 bases). The CDR3 is made up of 14 amino acids. Germline-derived CDR1 and CDR2 are MDHEN and SYDVKM. Trimming took 7 bases from V and 4 from J, leaving 16 bases between them.

The chain recombines TRBV5-5 with TRBJ1-3, with TRBD1 matching over 8 bases. The germline V gene encodes CDR1 SGHKS and CDR2 YYEKEE (reference sequence). The CDR3 runs 13 residues. The V and J ends lost 4 bases and 7 bases, in that order; junction bases with no gene match: 4. The CDR3 DNA follows: TGTGCCAGCAGCCCGGACAGGGTGAACACCATATATTTT. The encoded protein is CASSPDRVNTIYF.

The chain joins TRBV2 to TRBJ2-1; 7 bases match TRBD2. Trimming removed 8 bases from V and 10 bases from J; junction bases left unmatched: 11. The CDR3 is 13 residues long. The germline gives CDR1 SNHLY, CDR2 FYNNEI. This CDR3 is CASRGWAGDEQFF. The DNA of the CDR3 is TGTGCCAGCCGAGGGTGGGCGGGGGACGAGCAGTTCTTC.